This TCR beta chain was recovered during a study of blood T cell repertoires in COVID-19. The assay was immunoSEQ multiplex PCR, and TCRdb's table has in-frame clones only and misses some. The sample has roughly 320,000 clones, approximately 85% seen once. The ends were cut back, 4 bases at V and 7 bases at J, with 20 bases in the middle. The CDR3 length is 16 residues. Germline CDR1 reads SGHRS; CDR2 reads YFSETQ. The clonotype originates from a human donor in a cohort sampled during active COVID-19. The sequenced sample was peripheral blood. The J gene is TRBJ1-4, the V gene TRBV5-1; tentative D call: TRBD1 (5 bases). CDR3 sequence (DNA): TGCGCCAGCAGCACGTCCGACGGGATCGGGGGTGAAAAACTGTTTTTT. This translates into CASSTSDGIGGEKLFF.